This T cell receptor (beta chain) was captured by sequencing in a study of T cells in Graves' hyperthyroidism and ophthalmopathy. Study conclusions and caveats: Separating ophthalmopathy from stable hyperthyroidism was achieved by a 13 V-J model.

CDR1 is MDHEN, CDR2 SYDVKM, per germline. This CDR3 has 14 residues. J lost 5 bases, V lost 6 bases, and 4 bases had no gene match. Researchers barred patients who had uncontrolled infection, other autoimmune disease, pregnancy or lactation. This clonotype was picked up a small number of times. Its antigen remains unknown. Being one base from a much bigger clone, this may be a read error. The CDR3 regions of TCR beta were amplified from RNA transcripts. The TCR CDR3 was amplified in a first-round RT-PCR using the HTBI primer set. A single record per CDR3 protein comes from TCRdb applying MiXCR to the multiplex PCR reads. The sample gives around 250,000 distinct CDR3 sequences, roughly 15% of which show up once; around 30% is in the top ten.

The sequence came from a woman aged 18-29 years with Graves' ophthalmopathy. The chain employs TRBV28 and TRBJ2-2, with 9 bases identical to TRBD1. Material: blood. The CDR3 sequence: CASRTGGATGELFF. The DNA of the CDR3 is TGTGCCAGCAGGACAGGGGGGGCAACCGGGGAGCTGTTTTTT.